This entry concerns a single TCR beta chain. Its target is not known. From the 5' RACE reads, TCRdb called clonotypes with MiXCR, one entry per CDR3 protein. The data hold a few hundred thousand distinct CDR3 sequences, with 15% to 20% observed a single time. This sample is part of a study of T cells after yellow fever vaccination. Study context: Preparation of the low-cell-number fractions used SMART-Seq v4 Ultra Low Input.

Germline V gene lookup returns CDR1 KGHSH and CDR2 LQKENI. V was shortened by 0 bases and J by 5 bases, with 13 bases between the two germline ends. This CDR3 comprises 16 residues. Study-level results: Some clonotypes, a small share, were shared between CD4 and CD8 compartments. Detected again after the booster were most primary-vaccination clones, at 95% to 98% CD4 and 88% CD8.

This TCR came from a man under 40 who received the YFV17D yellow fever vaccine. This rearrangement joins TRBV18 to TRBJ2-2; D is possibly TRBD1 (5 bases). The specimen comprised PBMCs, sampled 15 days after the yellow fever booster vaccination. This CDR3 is CASSPPIRKGTGELFF. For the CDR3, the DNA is TGTGCCAGCTCACCACCGATAAGGAAGGGGACCGGGGAGCTGTTTTTT.